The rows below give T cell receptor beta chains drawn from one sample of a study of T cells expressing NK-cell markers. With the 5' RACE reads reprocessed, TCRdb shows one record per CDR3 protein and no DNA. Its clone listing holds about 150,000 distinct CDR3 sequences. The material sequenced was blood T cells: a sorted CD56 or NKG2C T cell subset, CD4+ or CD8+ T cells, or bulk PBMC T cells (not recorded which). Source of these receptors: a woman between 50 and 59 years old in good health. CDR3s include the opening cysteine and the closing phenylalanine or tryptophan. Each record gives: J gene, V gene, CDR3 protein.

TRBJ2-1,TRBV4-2,CASSRRRTSGTGEQFF
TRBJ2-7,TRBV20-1,CSARDNRQNYEQYF
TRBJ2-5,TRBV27,CASSFMGAGGPIETQYF
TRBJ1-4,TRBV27,CASSSRWAGGNQKLFF
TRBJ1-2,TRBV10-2,CASRPDSYGYTF
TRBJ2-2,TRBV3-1,CASSPGPEAGELFF
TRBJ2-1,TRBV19,CASSTAISYNEQFF
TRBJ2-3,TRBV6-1,CASSEALGKSPSTDTQYF
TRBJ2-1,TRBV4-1,CASSQVQLALYNEQFF
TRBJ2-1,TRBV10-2,CASSEGKYNEQFF
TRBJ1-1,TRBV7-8,CASSRRDMNTEAFF
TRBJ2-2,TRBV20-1,CSARDAREGYTGELFF
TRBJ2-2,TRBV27,CASRDGTVSTGELFF
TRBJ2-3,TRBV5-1,CAILALAGEADTQYF
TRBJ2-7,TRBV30,CAWTGTGYEQYF
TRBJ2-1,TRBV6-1,CATRYPNEQFF
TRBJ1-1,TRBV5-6,CASREGSANTEAFF
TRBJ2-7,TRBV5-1,CASSGGLDYEQYF
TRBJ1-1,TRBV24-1,CATSDLAGEAFF
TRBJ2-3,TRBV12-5,CASGSGTQEYF
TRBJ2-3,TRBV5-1,CASSLGLDADTQYF
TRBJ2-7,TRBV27,CASSSSAGVTSYEQYF
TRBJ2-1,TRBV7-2,CASSWSLLAGARDEQFF
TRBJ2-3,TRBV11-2,CASSSLAGGQDTQYF
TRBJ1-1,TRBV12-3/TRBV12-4,CASSRLGAEAFF
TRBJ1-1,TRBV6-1,CASSEMGGLGNTEAFF
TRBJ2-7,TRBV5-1,CASSLMPGYEQYF
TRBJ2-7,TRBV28,CASSLPPGPSYEQYF
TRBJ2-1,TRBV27,CASSLRTGGNEQFF
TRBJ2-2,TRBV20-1,CSARELAGGNTGELFF
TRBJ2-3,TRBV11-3,CASSSGQFETSMDTQYF
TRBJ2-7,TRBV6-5,CASSYGRYYEQYF
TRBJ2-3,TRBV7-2,CASSSGGAGDTQYF
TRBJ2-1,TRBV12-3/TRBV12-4,CATTDYNEQFF
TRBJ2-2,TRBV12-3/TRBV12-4,CASSLDYRNTGELFF
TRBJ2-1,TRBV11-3,CASSSLVGPTDNEQFF
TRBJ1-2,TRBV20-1,CSASPRGDYGYTF
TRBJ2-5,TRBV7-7,CASSLGQGLADQETQYF
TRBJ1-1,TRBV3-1,CASSQEEGTVEAFF
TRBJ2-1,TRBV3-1,CASSPNIHNEQFF